This T cell receptor beta chain is from a study of vaccination and CD4 T cells after COVID-19. Documented treatment: approximately nine-day PBMC culture with coronavirus spike peptide pools or control peptides (ViraFEST assay). Losses at the gene ends were 3 bases for V and 2 bases for J; bases not matched to a gene: 9. Germline V gives CDR1 LNHNV, CDR2 YYDKDF (reference sequence). This CDR3 is built from 17 residues. With the Oncomine TCR Beta short-read assay, DNA from cultured CD4+ T cells was sequenced. MiXCR, run by TCRdb on the PCR reads, gives a single entry per CDR3 protein. In the table there are around 16,000 distinct CDR3 sequences, 35% to 45% of which are singletons. A few counts support this clonotype. Its antigen is unidentified.

The sample here was CD4+ T cells from blood, cultured in vitro, taken before SARS-CoV-2 vaccination. V usage is TRBV15 and J usage is TRBJ1-5, with TRBD1 identical over 8 bases. This clonotype was obtained from a human donor who received a COVID-19 vaccine. The DNA for the CDR3 is TGTGCCACCAGCAGTTTCCAGGGGGCTAGGGGCAATCAGCCCCAGCATTTT. Its protein is CATSSFQGARGNQPQHF. The full variable domain, completed using reference TRBV15 and TRBJ1-5, is DAMVIQNPRYQVTQFGKPVTLSCSQTLNHNVMYWYQQKSSQAPKLLFHYYDKDFNNEADTPDNFQSRRPNTSFCFLDIRSPGLGDTAMYLCATSSFQGARGNQPQHFGDGTRLSIL.